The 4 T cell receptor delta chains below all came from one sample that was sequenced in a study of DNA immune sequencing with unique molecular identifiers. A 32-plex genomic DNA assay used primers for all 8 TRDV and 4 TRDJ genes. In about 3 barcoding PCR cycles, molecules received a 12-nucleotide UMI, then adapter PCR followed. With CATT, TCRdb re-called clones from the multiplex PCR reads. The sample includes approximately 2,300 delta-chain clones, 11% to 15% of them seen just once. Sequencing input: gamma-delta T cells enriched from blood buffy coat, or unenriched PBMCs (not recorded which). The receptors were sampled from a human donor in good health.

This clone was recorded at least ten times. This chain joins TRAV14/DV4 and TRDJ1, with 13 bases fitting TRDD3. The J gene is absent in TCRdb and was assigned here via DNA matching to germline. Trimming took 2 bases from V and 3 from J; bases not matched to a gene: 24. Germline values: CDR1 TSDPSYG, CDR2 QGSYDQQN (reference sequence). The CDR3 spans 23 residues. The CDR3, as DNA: TGTGCAATGAGAGAGAACCTGGGCTTCCCGCGTACTGGGGGATACGAAGGGGCCGATAAACTCATCTTT. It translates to CAMRENLGFPRTGGYEGADKLIF.

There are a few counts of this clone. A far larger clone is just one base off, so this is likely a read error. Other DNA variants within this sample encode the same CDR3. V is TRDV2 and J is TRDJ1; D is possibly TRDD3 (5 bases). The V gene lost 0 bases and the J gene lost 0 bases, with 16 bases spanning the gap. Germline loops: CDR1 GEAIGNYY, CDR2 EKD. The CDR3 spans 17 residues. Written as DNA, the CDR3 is TGTGCCTGTGACACCTTAACTGGAGGGCATGACACCGATAAACTCATCTTT. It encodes CACDTLTGGHDTDKLIF.

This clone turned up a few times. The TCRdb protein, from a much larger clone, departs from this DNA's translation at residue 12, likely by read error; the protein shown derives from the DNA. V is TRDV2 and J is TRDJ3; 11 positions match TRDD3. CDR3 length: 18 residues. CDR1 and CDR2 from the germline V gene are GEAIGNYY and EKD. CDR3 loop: CACDTAGGYTWVTRQMFF. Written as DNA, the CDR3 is TGTGCCTGTGACACCGCTGGGGGATACACCTGGGTCACCCGACAGATGTTTTTC.

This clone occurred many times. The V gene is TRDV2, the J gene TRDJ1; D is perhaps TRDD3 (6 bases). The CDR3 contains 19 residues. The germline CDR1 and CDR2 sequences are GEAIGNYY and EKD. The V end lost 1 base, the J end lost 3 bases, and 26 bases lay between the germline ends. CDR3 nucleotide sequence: TGTGCCTGTGACACGATTGGGGGGTATCTTCCGAGGGAGGCCGATAAACTCATCTTT. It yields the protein CACDTIGGYLPREADKLIF.